The 21 T cell receptor beta chains below come from one sample, sequenced in a study of cytomegalovirus exposure and HLA in healthy donors. The PCR had 60 Vbeta and 13 Jbeta primers. The method was immunoSEQ multiplex PCR; TCRdb's version includes in-frame clones alone and lacks a portion of them. This sample has approximately 130,000 clones, with 85% to 90% found just once. The sequencing sample was made of PBMCs. The receptors derive from a woman in her twenties or thirties in good health and CMV-seropositive.

The chain links TRBV6-1 to TRBJ1-2, with D possibly being TRBD1 (6 bases). The CDR3 is 13 residues long. Germline values: CDR1 MNHNS, CDR2 SASEGT. The ends were cut back, 5 bases at V and 10 bases at J, with 17 bases in the middle. CDR3 residues: CASSFSGQGAYTF. CDR3 in DNA: TGTGCCAGCAGTTTCTCGGGACAAGGAGCCTACACCTTC.

The chain joins TRBV20-1 to TRBJ1-2, with D uncertain. CDR3 size: 10 residues. Germline V gene data show CDR1 as DFQATT and CDR2 as SNEGSKA (reference sequence). Trimming took 2 bases from V and 8 from J, leaving 6 bases between them. CDR3 nucleotide sequence: TGCAGTGCTAGACCCGGGGGCTACACCTTC. It is translated as CSARPGGYTF.

The CDR3 DNA reads as TGTGCCAGCAGCTTAGGACTAGCGGGCTACGAGCAGTACTTC. This codes for CASSLGLAGYEQYF. The chain uses TRBV11-2 and TRBJ2-5, with 10 bases matching TRBD2. The closer fit of TRBJ2-7 to the DNA end suggests the J call may be wrong. This CDR3 is 14 amino acids long. Germline V gene data show CDR1 as SGHAT and CDR2 as FQNNGV.

In its sample, this clone was seen once. V usage is TRBV4-1 and J usage is TRBJ2-5; 11 positions match TRBD2. Germline CDR1 is MGHRA and CDR2 is YSYEKL. The CDR3 sequence is 15 residues long. The V and J ends lost 5 bases and 5 bases, in that order; junction bases with no gene match: 7. CDR3 nucleotides: TGCGCCAGCAGCGGTAGCGGGGGGGCTTGGGAGACCCAGTACTTC. This translates into CASSGSGGAWETQYF.

V gene TRBV5-4 combines with J gene TRBJ2-1; D uncertain. Germline assignment: CDR1 SGHNT and CDR2 YYREEE (reference sequence). This CDR3 is 12 amino acids long. The germline V and J ends were trimmed by 0 bases and 5 bases, with 3 bases remaining between them. CDR3 region: CASSLAHNEQFF. In DNA, the CDR3 is TGTGCCAGCAGCTTGGCTCACAATGAGCAGTTCTTC.

The V call is TRBV5-6, the J call TRBJ2-3, with TRBD2 identical over 8 bases. The CDR3 is 17 amino acids. Per germline, CDR1 SGHDT and CDR2 YYEEEE. V gave up 2 bases and J gave up 0 bases; unmatched junction bases: 8. This CDR3 reads CASSFLAGGLSTDTQYF. CDR3 DNA: TGTGCCAGCAGCTTTCTTGCGGGGGGCCTTAGCACAGATACGCAGTATTTT. The complete variable domain, with remaining parts taken from reference TRBV5-6 and TRBJ2-3, reads DAGVTQSPTHLIKTRGQQVTLRCSPKSGHDTVSWYQQALGQGPQFIFQYYEEEERQRGNFPDRFSGHQFPNYSSELNVNALLLGDSALYLCASSFLAGGLSTDTQYFGPGTRLTVL.

The chain is built from TRBV9 and TRBJ1-3; D is uncertain. The CDR3 sequence is 13 residues long. Per the germline V gene, CDR1 is SGDLS and CDR2 is YYNGEE. Trimming took off 3 bases at V and 4 bases at J, with 8 bases between the two ends. The CDR3 coding sequence is TGTGCCAGCAGCGCCCCTGTGGGAAACACCATATATTTT. The encoded protein is CASSAPVGNTIYF.

This clone occurred once. The chain carries TRBV11-3 and TRBJ1-3, with D perhaps matching TRBD1 (5 bases). Germline assignment: CDR1 SGHNT and CDR2 YENEEA. This CDR3 comprises 14 residues. Trimming took off 6 bases at V and 4 bases at J, with 13 bases between the two ends. The chain's CDR3 is CASSQGVPGNTIYF. CDR3 DNA sequence: TGTGCCAGCAGTCAAGGGGTGCCAGGAAACACCATATATTTT. The whole variable domain, remainder taken from reference TRBV11-3 and TRBJ1-3, is EAGVVQSPRYKIIEKKQPVAFWCNPISGHNTLYWYLQNLGQGPELLIRYENEEAVDDSQLPKDRFSAERLKGVDSTLKIQPAELGDSAVYLCASSQGVPGNTIYFGEGSWLTVV.

The V call is TRBV7-9, the J call TRBJ1-1; no clear D gene. The V gene lost 5 bases and the J gene lost 1 base, with 8 bases spanning the gap. This CDR3 has 13 residues. Germline-derived CDR1 and CDR2 are SEHNR and FQNEAQ (reference sequence). CDR3 nucleotide sequence: TGTGCCAGCAGCCCACCGGGGAACACTGAAGCTTTCTTT. Encoded protein: CASSPPGNTEAFF. The whole variable domain, filled in from reference TRBV7-9 and TRBJ1-1, reads DTGVSQNPRHKITKRGQNVTFRCDPISEHNRLYWYRQTLGQGPEFLTYFQNEAQLEKSRLLSDRFSAERPKGSFSTLEIQRTEQGDSAMYLCASSPPGNTEAFFGQGTRLTVV.

The chain uses TRBV5-1 and TRBJ1-1; TRBD1 might be the D (5 bases). V lost 1 base and J 1 base, leaving 11 bases between the germline ends. The germline V gene encodes CDR1 SGHRS and CDR2 YFSETQ. There are 15 residues in the CDR3. In DNA, the CDR3 is TGCGCCAGCAGCTTGCTTGGGGGGGAGAACACTGAAGCTTTCTTT. This gives the protein CASSLLGGENTEAFF.

This chain connects TRBV30 to TRBJ2-2; maybe TRBD2 (6 bases). Deletions cut 3 bases from V and 1 base from J, with 9 bases between. This CDR3 is built from 14 residues. Germline V gene data show CDR1 as GTSNPN and CDR2 as SVGIG (reference sequence). The CDR3 loop is CAWRVGGNTGELFF. The CDR3 nucleotides read TGTGCCTGGAGGGTCGGGGGGAACACCGGGGAGCTGTTTTTT.

The CDR3 region is CATSSERGGNQPQHF. The CDR3 nucleotides are TGTGCCACCAGCAGTGAGCGGGGGGGCAATCAGCCCCAGCATTTT. The J gene is TRBJ1-5, the V gene TRBV15, with D tentatively TRBD1 (5 bases). The CDR3 contains 15 residues. Germline V lookup: CDR1 LNHNV, CDR2 YYDKDF (reference sequence). The V end lost 3 bases, the J end lost 2 bases, and 11 bases lay between the germline ends. Based on the CDR3 plus reference TRBV15 and TRBJ1-5, the full variable domain is DAMVIQNPRYQVTQFGKPVTLSCSQTLNHNVMYWYQQKSSQAPKLLFHYYDKDFNNEADTPDNFQSRRPNTSFCFLDIRSPGLGDTAMYLCATSSERGGNQPQHFGDGTRLSIL.

The chain couples TRBV27 to TRBJ1-4; D is unresolved. In germline, CDR1 is MNHEY, CDR2 SMNVEV (reference sequence). V gave up 8 bases and J gave up 4 bases, with 14 bases separating them. The CDR3 sequence is 14 residues long. This chain's CDR3 is CASGRATRNEKLFF. DNA for the CDR3: TGTGCCAGCGGGAGGGCGACACGTAATGAAAAACTGTTTTTT.

This clone was seen a few times. V usage is TRBV7-9 and J usage is TRBJ1-5; 7 bases align to TRBD1. CDR1 and CDR2 from the germline V gene are SEHNR and FQNEAQ (reference sequence). This CDR3 has 15 amino acids. With V trimmed by 5 bases and J by 6 bases, 10 bases remained unmatched. CDR3 coding DNA: TGTGCCAGCAGCGCCGGGACAGATAGAAGTCAGCCCCAGCATTTT. Translation: CASSAGTDRSQPQHF.

This chain connects TRBV28 to TRBJ1-1; weak D call: TRBD1 (5 bases). Germline loops: CDR1 MDHEN, CDR2 SYDVKM. This CDR3 comprises 13 residues. Trimming stripped 6 bases from V and 7 bases from J, with 15 bases between. The CDR3 region has the DNA TGTGCCAGCAGAGGGGTGGGGGGGTTTGAAGCTTTCTTT. It specifies CASRGVGGFEAFF. The complete variable domain, with remaining parts taken from reference TRBV28 and TRBJ1-1, reads DVKVTQSSRYLVKRTGEKVFLECVQDMDHENMFWYRQDPGLGLRLIYFSYDVKMKEKGDIPEGYSVSREKKERFSLILESASTNQTSMYLCASRGVGGFEAFFGQGTRLTVV.

The chain joins TRBV28 to TRBJ1-1; a possible D gene is TRBD1 (6 bases). The CDR3 consists of 15 residues. V gave up 2 bases and J gave up 0 bases, with 10 bases separating them. CDR1 is MDHEN and CDR2 is SYDVKM in the germline V gene. CDR3 sequence: CASSLPGALNTEAFF. Here the CDR3 DNA reads TGTGCCAGCAGTTTACCAGGGGCACTGAACACTGAAGCTTTCTTT.

This clone was seen just once. The chain employs TRBV2 and TRBJ2-2; 8 nucleotides line up with TRBD2. The CDR3 covers 14 residues. Unmatched junction bases numbered 7, after V lost 11 bases and J lost 2 bases. Germline CDR1 and CDR2: SNHLY and FYNNEI. This chain's CDR3 is CAGGGLANTGELFF. The CDR3 DNA sequence: TGTGCCGGCGGCGGACTAGCCAACACCGGGGAGCTGTTTTTT.

The genes are TRBV9 and TRBJ1-2, with TRBD1 identical over 8 bases. The germline CDR1 and CDR2 sequences are SGDLS and YYNGEE. J was trimmed by 5 bases and V by 0 bases; bases with no gene match: 6. This CDR3 has 15 residues. CDR3 protein: CASSVGTGPTYGYTF. CDR3 bases: TGTGCCAGCAGCGTAGGGACAGGGCCTACTTATGGCTACACCTTC.

This chain uses TRBV2 with TRBJ1-3; TRBD1 might be the D (6 bases). CDR1 is SNHLY, CDR2 FYNNEI, per germline. The CDR3 runs 12 residues. The V end lost 7 bases, the J end lost 4 bases, and 8 bases lay between the germline ends. CDR3 in DNA: TGTGCCAGCACAGGGGACGGAAACACCATATATTTT. Its translation is CASTGDGNTIYF.

The V call is TRBV6-4, the J call TRBJ2-6; possibly TRBD1 for D (7 bases). Trimming took off 6 bases at V and 0 bases at J, with 9 bases between the two ends. The CDR3 consists of 15 residues. The germline gives CDR1 MRHNA, CDR2 SNTAGT. The CDR3 spells CASRRDSSGANVLTF. The CDR3 nucleotides read TGTGCCAGCAGGCGGGACAGCTCTGGGGCCAACGTCCTGACTTTC.

This clone was counted a few times. The chain couples TRBV28 to TRBJ2-7; maybe TRBD2 (5 bases). V dropped 8 bases and J dropped 2 bases, with 19 bases sitting between them. This CDR3 region has 15 residues. Germline-derived CDR1 and CDR2 are MDHEN and SYDVKM. CDR3: CASCVALREPYEQYF. For the CDR3, the DNA is TGTGCCAGCTGCGTGGCTCTTCGGGAACCCTACGAGCAGTACTTC. The full variable domain, its missing parts supplied by reference TRBV28 and TRBJ2-7, is DVKVTQSSRYLVKRTGEKVFLECVQDMDHENMFWYRQDPGLGLRLIYFSYDVKMKEKGDIPEGYSVSREKKERFSLILESASTNQTSMYLCASCVALREPYEQYFGPGTRLTVT.